These 4 T cell receptor beta chains were all obtained from the same sample, sequenced in a study of Ad26.COV2.S vaccination and SARS-CoV-2 variants. Treatment in this sample: over 15 received Ad26.COV2.S at low or high dose, single or two shots; several received placebo; per-sample allocation not given. Vaccine and placebo recipients were sampled on day 63 after the first injection. Here immunoSEQ multiplex PCR was the method, and the copy in TCRdb shows in-frame clones only, minus some. The sample shows around 250,000 clones, around 87% of them seen only once. This sample comprised peripheral blood, obtained in a trial of Ad26.COV2.S vaccine versus placebo. The receptor set was obtained from a person between 18 and 65 years old who received the Ad26.COV2.S COVID-19 vaccine or a placebo.

V is TRBV30 and J is TRBJ1-1; D possibly corresponds to TRBD1 (6 bases). The V end lost 2 bases, the J end lost 0 bases, and 10 bases lay between the germline ends. The CDR3 has 14 residues. Germline CDR1 and CDR2: GTSNPN and SVGIG (reference sequence). The CDR3 spells CAWSPGAMNTEAFF. The CDR3 DNA follows: TGTGCCTGGAGTCCGGGGGCAATGAACACTGAAGCTTTCTTT. The variable domain in full, with the rest retrieved from reference TRBV30 and TRBJ1-1, is SQTIHQWPATLVQPVGSPLSLECTVEGTSNPNLYWYRQAAGRGLQLLFYSVGIGQISSEVPQNLSASRPQDRQFILSSKKLLLSDSGFYLCAWSPGAMNTEAFFGQGTRLTVV.

The chain recombines TRBV11-1 with TRBJ2-1, with D possibly being TRBD2 (5 bases). The CDR3 has 12 amino acids. Trimming removed 0 bases from V and 15 bases from J, with 12 bases in between. Germline values: CDR1 SGHAT, CDR2 FQDESV (reference sequence). The CDR3 loop is CASSLAAVAPFF. CDR3 sequence (DNA): TGTGCCAGCAGCTTAGCGGCAGTAGCGCCGTTCTTC.

The chain links TRBV28 to TRBJ1-2; no clear D gene. CDR3 size: 13 residues. V was shortened by 2 bases and J by 2 bases, with 6 bases between the two germline ends. In germline, CDR1 is MDHEN, CDR2 SYDVKM. CDR3 sequence (DNA): TGTGCCAGCAGTTTAACCAGGAACTATGGCTACACCTTC. Amino acid sequence: CASSLTRNYGYTF.

The chain combines TRBV6-4 with TRBJ2-2; D remains ambiguous. This CDR3 is built from 16 residues. Between the trimmed V and J ends, which lost 3 bases and 4 bases, there was a span of 15 bases. Looked up from germline, CDR1 is MRHNA and CDR2 is SNTAGT. The CDR3 reads CASSELVSTSTGELFF. DNA for the CDR3: TGTGCCAGCAGTGAATTAGTCTCGACCTCCACCGGGGAGCTGTTTTTT.